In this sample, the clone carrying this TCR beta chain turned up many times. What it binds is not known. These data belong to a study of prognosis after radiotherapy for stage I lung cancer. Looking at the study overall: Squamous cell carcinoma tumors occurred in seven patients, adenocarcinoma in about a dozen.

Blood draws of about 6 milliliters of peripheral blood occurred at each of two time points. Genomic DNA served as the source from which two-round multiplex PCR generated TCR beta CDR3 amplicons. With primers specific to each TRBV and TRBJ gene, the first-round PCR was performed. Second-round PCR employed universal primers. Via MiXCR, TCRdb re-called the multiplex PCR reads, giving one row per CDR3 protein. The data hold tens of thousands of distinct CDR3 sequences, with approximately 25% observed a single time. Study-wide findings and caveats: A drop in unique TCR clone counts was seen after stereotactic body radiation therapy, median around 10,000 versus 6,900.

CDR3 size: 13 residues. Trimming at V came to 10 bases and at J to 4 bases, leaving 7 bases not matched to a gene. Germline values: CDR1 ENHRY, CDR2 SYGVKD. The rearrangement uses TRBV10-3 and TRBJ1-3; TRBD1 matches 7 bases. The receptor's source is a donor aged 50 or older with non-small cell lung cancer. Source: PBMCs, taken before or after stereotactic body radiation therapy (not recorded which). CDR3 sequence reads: CATRGTEGNTIYF. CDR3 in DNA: TGTGCCACCAGAGGGACAGAAGGAAACACCATATATTTT.